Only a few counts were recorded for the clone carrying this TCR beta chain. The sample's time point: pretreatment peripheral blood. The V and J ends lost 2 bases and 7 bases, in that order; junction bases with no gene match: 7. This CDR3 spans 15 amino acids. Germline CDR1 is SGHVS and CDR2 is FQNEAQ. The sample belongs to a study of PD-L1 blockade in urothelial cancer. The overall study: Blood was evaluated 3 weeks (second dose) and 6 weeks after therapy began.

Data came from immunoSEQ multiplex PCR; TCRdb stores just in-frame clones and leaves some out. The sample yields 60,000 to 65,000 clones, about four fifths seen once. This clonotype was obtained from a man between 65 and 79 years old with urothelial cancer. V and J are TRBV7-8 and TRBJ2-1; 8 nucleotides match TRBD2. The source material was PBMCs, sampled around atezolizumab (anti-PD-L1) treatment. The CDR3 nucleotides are TGTGCCAGCAGCTTACCGGGACTAGTCGGAAATGAGCAGTTCTTC. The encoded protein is CASSLPGLVGNEQFF.